The 19 T cell receptor beta chains in this list originate from one sample, sequenced in a study of T-cell memory formation after mild COVID-19. MiXCR, applied by TCRdb to the 5' RACE reads, yields one record per CDR3 protein. The sample includes 80,000 to 95,000 distinct CDR3 sequences, about 23% seen only once; the top ten take roughly 39%. The sequencing input was PBMCs or a T cell subset sorted from them (not recorded which). Source of these receptors: a man between 18 and 35 years old who had mild COVID-19 (a few samples of this study predate the infection). Cell type and time point are not known.

V usage is TRBV28 and J usage is TRBJ1-2, with D possibly being TRBD1 (5 bases). Trimming shortened V by 6 bases and J by 2 bases, and 13 bases separated the two germline ends. Germline V CDR1 and CDR2: MDHEN, SYDVKM. The CDR3 has 14 amino acids. Here the CDR3 DNA reads TGTGCCAGCAGGGTCCCAGGGTCCAACTATGGCTACACCTTC. This sequence encodes CASRVPGSNYGYTF.

This clonotype was seen a few times. This chain joins TRBV29-1 and TRBJ2-2; D ambiguous. CDR1 is SQVTM, CDR2 ANQGSEA, per germline. V gave up 4 bases and J gave up 5 bases, with 8 bases separating them. CDR3 length equals 12 residues. The CDR3 sequence: CSVVVETGELFF. DNA of the CDR3: TGCAGCGTTGTGGTGGAGACCGGGGAGCTGTTTTTT.

This clonotype was seen more than once but under ten times. V and J are TRBV12-5 and TRBJ2-5; perhaps D is TRBD1 or TRBD2 (5 bases each). The CDR3 totals 15 residues. The germline gives CDR1 LGHNT, CDR2 FRNRAP. Trimming took 0 bases from V and 3 from J, leaving 11 bases between them. DNA of the CDR3: TGTGCTAGTGGTTTGGTACACGGGGCGGAAGAGACCCAGTACTTC. It codes for CASGLVHGAEETQYF.

V and J are TRBV7-2 and TRBJ2-2, with 7 bases lining up with TRBD2. The germline gives CDR1 SGHTA, CDR2 FQGNSA. The CDR3 contains 15 residues. After removal of 4 bases from V and 6 bases from J, the junction contained 8 bases not matched to a gene. CDR3 nucleotide sequence: TGTGCCAGCAGCTCATCGAGCGGGATCTCCGGGGAGCTGTTTTTT. It encodes CASSSSSGISGELFF. The whole variable domain, remainder taken from reference TRBV7-2 and TRBJ2-2, is GAGVSQSPSNKVTEKGKDVELRCDPISGHTALYWYRQSLGQGLEFLIYFQGNSAPDKSGLPSDRFSAERTGGSVSTLTIQRTQQEDSAVYLCASSSSSGISGELFFGEGSRLTVL.

The chain is built from TRBV30 and TRBJ2-7, with 8 bases that match TRBD1. The CDR3 is 19 residues long. Germline trimming cut 4 bases from V and 0 bases from J; bases unmatched to any gene: 20. CDR1 GTSNPN and CDR2 SVGIG come from the germline V gene (reference sequence). The CDR3 nucleotides are TGTGCCTGGACGGGTATGCAGGGGGCTCCCTATTTCAGCTCCTACGAGCAGTACGTC. Translation: CAWTGMQGAPYFSSYEQYV.

The chain has TRBV27 and TRBJ2-7; 7 bases line up with TRBD1. The V gene's germline CDR1 is MNHEY and CDR2 SMNVEV (reference sequence). Unmatched junction bases numbered 16, after V lost 5 bases and J lost 9 bases. The CDR3 covers 15 residues. The CDR3 sequence: CASSPGTVIYEWQYF. The CDR3 bases are TGTGCCAGCAGTCCCGGGACAGTTATTTACGAGTGGCAGTACTTC.

This clonotype was seen a handful of times. J is TRBJ1-2 and V is TRBV5-1, with a tentative D call TRBD1 (5 bases). Germline CDR1 SGHRS, CDR2 YFSETQ. The CDR3 is made up of 13 amino acids. Trimming removed 4 bases from V and 5 bases from J, with 12 bases in between. CDR3 loop: CASSPGGRYGYTF. The CDR3 DNA sequence: TGCGCCAGCAGCCCCGGGGGTCGGTATGGCTACACCTTC.

The table lists this clonotype with a few counts. The chain is built from TRBV20-1 and TRBJ2-1, with TRBD2 as a possible D gene (6 bases). Germline CDR1 DFQATT, CDR2 SNEGSKA (reference sequence). Trimming removed 2 bases from V and 3 bases from J, with 17 bases in between. The CDR3 contains 16 residues. In nucleotides, the CDR3 is TGCAGTGCTAGAACCCTCTCTAGCGCTGACTACAATGAGCAGTTCTTC. Its protein product is CSARTLSSADYNEQFF.

The chain recombines TRBV7-2 with TRBJ2-5; D uncertain. There are 16 residues in the CDR3. V gave up 3 bases and J gave up 1 base, with 15 bases separating them. CDR1 and CDR2 from the germline V gene are SGHTA and FQGNSA. This CDR3 reads CASSLLLYRAQETQYF. The CDR3 region has the DNA TGTGCCAGCAGCTTGCTCCTCTACCGGGCCCAAGAGACCCAGTACTTC.

The gene calls are TRBV20-1 and TRBJ2-7, with D tentatively TRBD1 or TRBD2 (7 bases each). This CDR3 is 12 amino acids long. Looked up from germline, CDR1 is DFQATT and CDR2 is SNEGSKA (reference sequence). Trimming pared 6 bases from V and 3 bases from J, leaving 12 bases between. CDR3 loop: CSASRGGYEQYF. The CDR3 region has the DNA TGCAGTGCCTCCAGGGGGGGCTACGAGCAGTACTTC.

In DNA, the CDR3 is TGCGCCAGCAGCCAAGTGGCCAGGGAGTACTATGGCTACACCTTC. This translates into CASSQVAREYYGYTF. The chain links TRBV4-3 to TRBJ1-2, with D possibly being TRBD1 (5 bases). V was trimmed by 1 base and J by 3 bases, leaving 12 bases between them. From germline, CDR1 is LGHNA and CDR2 YSLEER. The CDR3 runs to 15 residues.

This rearrangement joins TRBV28 to TRBJ2-5; D is perhaps TRBD1 (6 bases). The germline gives CDR1 MDHEN, CDR2 SYDVKM. There are 18 residues in the CDR3. V shed 3 bases and J shed 5 bases, with 25 bases lying between them. CDR3 coding DNA: TGTGCCAGCAGTTTCCCCGAACTAAGAACAGGGTTTGGGGAGACCCAGTACTTC. It codes for CASSFPELRTGFGETQYF.

V is TRBV4-3 and J is TRBJ2-3, with D possibly being TRBD2 (6 bases). V dropped 0 bases and J dropped 2 bases, with 21 bases sitting between them. Germline-derived CDR1 and CDR2 are LGHNA and YSLEER. This CDR3 region has 19 residues. CDR3 amino acids: CASSQEELSLAGYTDTQYF. The CDR3 nucleotides read TGCGCCAGCAGCCAAGAGGAGCTAAGTTTGGCGGGGTACACAGATACGCAGTATTTT.

This clonotype was observed a few times. This sequence joins TRBV28 and TRBJ1-3; the D is unclear. Trimming left V 8 bases short and J 2 bases short, with 10 bases between. This CDR3 spans 13 amino acids. CDR1 MDHEN and CDR2 SYDVKM come from the germline V gene. The CDR3 nucleotides are TGTGCCAGCGGGGAAATCGCTGGAAACACCATATATTTT. Residues: CASGEIAGNTIYF.

In this sample, this clonotype turned up a few times. The chain joins TRBV11-2 to TRBJ2-5; D is undetermined. CDR1 is SGHAT and CDR2 is FQNNGV in the germline V gene. With 1 base removed from V and 5 bases from J, the gap between germline ends came to 8 bases. The CDR3 contains 13 residues. The CDR3 DNA reads as TGTGCCAGCAGCTTAGGAACAGCGGAGACCCAGTACTTC. Protein: CASSLGTAETQYF.

V and J are TRBV13 and TRBJ2-1; 7 bases map to TRBD2. Germline CDR1 and CDR2: PRHDT and FYEKMQ (reference sequence). There are 15 residues in the CDR3. V was clipped by 4 bases and J by 9 bases; unmatched bases: 12. CDR3 protein: CASSSWRSGATEQFF. In DNA, the CDR3 is TGTGCCAGCAGCTCGTGGCGGAGCGGGGCCACTGAGCAGTTCTTC. Drawing the rest from reference TRBV13 and TRBJ2-1, the complete variable domain is AAGVIQSPRHLIKEKRETATLKCYPIPRHDTVYWYQQGPGQDPQFLISFYEKMQSDKGSIPDRFSAQQFSDYHSELNMSSLELGDSALYFCASSSWRSGATEQFFGPGTRLTVL.

This chain connects TRBV4-2 to TRBJ2-7; 8 nucleotides line up with TRBD1. V lost 1 base and J lost 4; bases outside the gene matches: 3. CDR3 size: 14 residues. Germline CDR1 LGHNA, CDR2 YNFKEQ. The CDR3 sequence is CASSQAQGVYEQYV. The CDR3 DNA is TGTGCCAGCAGCCAAGCACAGGGGGTTTACGAGCAGTACGTC.

The chain is built from TRBV7-2 and TRBJ1-5; 9 bases are shared with TRBD1. Germline values: CDR1 SGHTA, CDR2 FQGNSA. After removal of 3 bases from V and 7 bases from J, the junction contained 4 bases not matched to a gene. The CDR3 is 14 amino acids. The CDR3 here is CASSFTGGFQPQHF. CDR3 coding DNA: TGTGCCAGCAGCTTTACAGGGGGCTTCCAGCCCCAGCATTTT.

The chain combines TRBV11-2 with TRBJ1-1; possibly TRBD1 for D (6 bases). With 2 bases removed from V and 4 bases from J, the gap between germline ends came to 17 bases. Germline loops: CDR1 SGHAT, CDR2 FQNNGV. CDR3 size: 16 residues. The DNA of the CDR3 is TGTGCCAGCAGCTTATTGGGCCCCGGGGGCCGCACTGAAGCTTTCTTT. Amino acid sequence: CASSLLGPGGRTEAFF.